This T cell receptor beta chain stems from a study of blood T cell repertoires in COVID-19. Generated by immunoSEQ multiplex PCR, the TCRdb table keeps only in-frame clones and is missing some. The sample carries about 320,000 clones, about 91% recorded once. This CDR3 comprises 13 residues. Germline assignment: CDR1 MDHEN and CDR2 SYDVKM. J gave up 6 bases and V 9 bases, and 6 bases lay outside the gene matches. The clonotype originates from a woman aged 18-35 years who had recovered from COVID-19. The rearrangement uses TRBV28 and TRBJ1-4, with 8 bases lining up with TRBD1. The sample taken for sequencing was PBMCs or T cells enriched from blood (not recorded which). CDR3 amino acids: CASGRGPDEKLFF. Here the CDR3 DNA reads TGTGCCAGTGGCAGGGGGCCCGATGAAAAACTGTTTTTT.